This T cell receptor beta chain was captured by sequencing in a study of shared clonotypes between healthy human individuals. Only in-frame clones appear in the TCRdb table, and some are missing; sequencing was by immunoSEQ multiplex PCR. The sample has approximately 500,000 clones, 90% to 97% seen once. Sequencing was performed on naive CD4+ T cells sorted from blood. Specified subset: CD45RA+ positively selected. The TCR originated in a young woman in good health.

CDR3 loop: CASSWGGYGNTDTQYF. The CDR3 bases are TGTGCCAGCAGCTGGGGGGGGTATGGGAACACAGATACGCAGTATTTT. V usage is TRBV5-4 and J usage is TRBJ2-3; TRBD2 matches 7 bases. V lost 3 bases, J lost 2 bases, and 9 bases stayed unmatched. The germline V gene encodes CDR1 SGHNT and CDR2 YYREEE (reference sequence). CDR3 length equals 16 residues.